Listed below are T cell receptor beta chains from one sample, sequenced in a study of OX40 agonist ivuxolimab in advanced cancers. Measured with immunoSEQ multiplex PCR; TCRdb has only the in-frame clones, and not every one. The profile shows fewer than 20,000 clones, roughly 86% of them singletons. The sequenced sample was CD4+ or CD8+ T cells sorted from blood, obtained in a trial of the OX40 agonist ivuxolimab. The origin of the receptors is an adult with an advanced solid tumor such as melanoma, head and neck, liver or kidney cancer. CDR3s include the opening cysteine and the closing phenylalanine or tryptophan. The D gene is left open where the match is weak. Not every row has a clone size; where given, it reads once, few, many or a size class.

cdr3_nt: TGTGCCAGCGGTCCGGGGGCGGCCTACGAGCAGTACTTC; cdr3_aa: CASGPGAAYEQYF; v_call: TRBV27; clone_size: NA; d_call: NA; j_call: TRBJ2-7
cdr3_nt: TGTGCCAGCAGTGGTGGACCCACCGGGGAGCTGTTTTTT; cdr3_aa: CASSGGPTGELFF; v_call: TRBV2; clone_size: many; d_call: NA; j_call: TRBJ2-2
cdr3_nt: TGTGCCAGCAGTGAAAGGGGGGCGAACACTGAAGCTTTCTTT; cdr3_aa: CASSERGANTEAFF; v_call: TRBV6-1; clone_size: NA; d_call: NA; j_call: TRBJ1-1
cdr3_nt: TGTGCCAGCCTTAATAGGGGACAGGGTCATCAGCCCCAGCATTTT; cdr3_aa: CASLNRGQGHQPQHF; v_call: TRBV6-1; clone_size: NA; d_call: TRBD1; j_call: TRBJ1-5
cdr3_nt: TGTGCCAGCTCACCACCGAATGACAGGGACAACTATGGCTACACCTTC; cdr3_aa: CASSPPNDRDNYGYTF; v_call: TRBV18; clone_size: NA; d_call: TRBD1; j_call: TRBJ1-2
cdr3_nt: TGTGCCAGCGCTCGGACTAACTACAATGAGCAGTTCTTC; cdr3_aa: CASARTNYNEQFF; v_call: TRBV2; clone_size: NA; d_call: NA; j_call: TRBJ2-1
cdr3_nt: TGTGCCACCAGCAGAGGCCTGGGGGGCCCGGCCCATTCACCCCTCCACTTT; cdr3_aa: CATSRGLGGPAHSPLHF; v_call: TRBV15; clone_size: NA; d_call: NA; j_call: TRBJ1-6
cdr3_nt: TGTGCCAGCAGTCAGGTCAGGGGACAGCCCCAGCATTTT; cdr3_aa: CASSQVRGQPQHF; v_call: TRBV27; clone_size: few; d_call: NA; j_call: TRBJ1-5
cdr3_nt: TGTGCCAGCAGCTTGGGACTAAGTTCCTCCTACAATGAGCAGTTCTTC; cdr3_aa: CASSLGLSSSYNEQFF; v_call: TRBV5-4; clone_size: NA; d_call: NA; j_call: TRBJ2-1
cdr3_nt: TGTGCCAGCAGTTTAAGTGACAAGATCTACAATGAGCAGTTCTTC; cdr3_aa: CASSLSDKIYNEQFF; v_call: TRBV28; clone_size: NA; d_call: NA; j_call: TRBJ2-1
cdr3_nt: TGTGCCAGCAGCCCGTTAGCGGGGGCTAAGCTATACGAGCAGTACTTC; cdr3_aa: CASSPLAGAKLYEQYF; v_call: TRBV14; clone_size: NA; d_call: TRBD2; j_call: TRBJ2-7
cdr3_nt: TGTGCCAGCAGACCACCTAGCTCCTACAATGAGCAGTTCTTC; cdr3_aa: CASRPPSSYNEQFF; v_call: TRBV11-2; clone_size: NA; d_call: NA; j_call: TRBJ2-1